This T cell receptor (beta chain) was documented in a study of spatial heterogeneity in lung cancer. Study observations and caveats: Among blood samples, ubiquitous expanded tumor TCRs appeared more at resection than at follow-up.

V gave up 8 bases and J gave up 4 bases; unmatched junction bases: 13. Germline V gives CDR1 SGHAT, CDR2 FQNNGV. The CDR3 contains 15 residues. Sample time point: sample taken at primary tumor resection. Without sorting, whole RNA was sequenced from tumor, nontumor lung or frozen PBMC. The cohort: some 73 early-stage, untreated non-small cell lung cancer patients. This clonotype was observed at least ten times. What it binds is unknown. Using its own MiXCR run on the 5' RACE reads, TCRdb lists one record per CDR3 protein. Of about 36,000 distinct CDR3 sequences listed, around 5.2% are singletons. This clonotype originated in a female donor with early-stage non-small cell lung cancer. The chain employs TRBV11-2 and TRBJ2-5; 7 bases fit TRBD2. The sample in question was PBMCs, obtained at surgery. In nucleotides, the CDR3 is TGTGCCAGCTCCAAGGGCCCGGGAGGATCAGAGACCCAGTACTTC. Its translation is CASSKGPGGSETQYF.